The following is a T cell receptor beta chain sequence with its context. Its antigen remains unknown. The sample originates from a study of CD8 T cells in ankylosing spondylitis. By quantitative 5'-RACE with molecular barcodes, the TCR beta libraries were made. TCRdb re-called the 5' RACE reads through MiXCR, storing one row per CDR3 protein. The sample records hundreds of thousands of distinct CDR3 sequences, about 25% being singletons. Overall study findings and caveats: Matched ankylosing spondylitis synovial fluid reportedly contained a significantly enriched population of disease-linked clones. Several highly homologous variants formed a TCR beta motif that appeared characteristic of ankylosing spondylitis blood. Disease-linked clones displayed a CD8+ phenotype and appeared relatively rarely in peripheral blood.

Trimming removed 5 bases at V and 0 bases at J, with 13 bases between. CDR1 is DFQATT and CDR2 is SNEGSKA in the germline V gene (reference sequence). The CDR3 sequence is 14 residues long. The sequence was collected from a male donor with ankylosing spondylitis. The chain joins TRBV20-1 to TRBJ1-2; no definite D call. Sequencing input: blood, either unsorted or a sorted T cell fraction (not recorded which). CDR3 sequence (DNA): TGCAGTGCTCACGGGTACGGAGCTAACTATGGCTACACCTTC. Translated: CSAHGYGANYGYTF.